This record looks at one T cell receptor (beta chain) sequence and its context. Its antigen has not been determined. No much larger clone is present one base from it, and per-base qualities are unavailable. This entry belongs to a study of cytomegalovirus exposure and HLA in healthy donors (dated by TCRdb to 2016 to 2017). With respect to the entire study: An earlier analysis of roughly 610 of the donors reported under 300 Gb of sequence data and 117 million unique TCR beta sequences obtained from around 170 million T cells. High-throughput TCR immunosequencing, statistical association of individual TCRs with disease status, and machine learning were combined to predict cytomegalovirus infection status. A later analysis re-analyzed previously published TCR beta repertoires from 666 donors and added high-resolution HLA genotyping to study TCR occurrence patterns. Typing coverage varied by locus: roughly 629-630 donors for A, B, C, DRB1 and DQB1; approximately 520 for DQA1; over 600 for DPA1; about 450 for DPB1. Several DR-DQ haplotypes were handled as single units for association and clustering, since linkage in the cohort was strong. Across approximately 400 genotyped donors of the cohort, an average of roughly 200,000 unique TCR beta nucleotide sequences per donor were sequenced, and 15% to 20% of those sequences were non-productive. The aim of the study was to test whether cataloging public T cell receptors could identify signatures of past pathogen exposure. HLA typing included class I and class II loci at four-digit resolution. Roughly 300 gigabases of sequencing data and approximately 85 million unique TCR sequences were included in an early release covering roughly 700 HLA-typed donors. Rather than using new phenotypic data, the later analysis identified candidate immune exposures from TCR beta sequences and from how often those sequences occurred across donors. An earlier analysis of 500 to 650 of the donors applied high-throughput TCR beta sequencing to assess whether each TCR beta V gene segment acted as functional or pseudogenic. In addition to the first cohort of several hundred subjects, a separate validation cohort of 120 different subjects was used. Every discovery cohort repertoire had been produced on one sequencing platform. Of the 300 to 450 genotyped donors, 65% to 90% fell in the genetic ancestry cluster associated with self-reported Caucasian donors. In a later genetic analysis, genome-wide SNP genotypes for about 65% of the roughly 700 donors were used, and that subset was treated as a discovery cohort. The study profiled the T cell repertoires of hundreds of subjects by immunosequencing and related them to cytomegalovirus serostatus. Donor age, sex, ethnicity and CMV serostatus were compiled alongside the repertoire data. Overall results and qualifications from the work: Broadly in line with IMGT annotations, most TCR beta V segments showed up in productive rearrangements about 87% or about 30% of the time in an earlier analysis of 587 of the donors. Most TCR sequences were seen in very few donors, while some public TCRs were found in many individuals. In this cohort, only TCR beta chains were sequenced, and detectable features were limited by the absence of alpha or paired-chain data. Over 15 rarely observed V segments, including chromosome 9 orphons, were excluded from the earlier analysis of some 590 of the donors because counts were too low. The presence/absence analyses assumed that sequencing depth was roughly uniform across donors, and that assumption may not be true. A later analysis reported that several top co-occurrence clusters appeared linked to parvovirus B19, influenza, CMV and Epstein-Barr virus. Compared with the roughly 700-donor mean, donors in an Asian-associated ancestry cluster had fewer N-insertions in productive TCRs, according to a later genetic analysis. The study listed approximately 150 TCR beta chains as associated with cytomegalovirus. In a later genetic analysis, a missense DCLRE1C variant was associated with V-gene and J-gene trimming of TCR beta chains, and the association was replicated in an independent cohort. Because HLA typing was unavailable for some donors at each locus, only the typed subset was used in association tests. Cytomegalovirus status was reported to be diagnosed by the classifier with high specificity and sensitivity in both the original and validation cohorts. Compared with equally common non-associated chains, HLA-associated TCR beta chains in a later analysis were more clonally expanded and had lower generation probabilities. Immune exposure information for the cohort was limited to CMV serostatus. A cluster of highly shared sequence variants was judged likely to be a technical artifact of the sequencing pipeline. In a later analysis, most CMV-associated TCR beta chains were found to appear HLA-restricted, with HLA associations seemingly driven largely by CMV exposure. In a later analysis, the rate of TCR association differed among HLA loci, with DRB1 alleles having the most associated TCRs and HLA-C alleles having the fewest. Because the 87-base-pair reads could not distinguish some IMGT-functional V segments, including TRBV6-2 and TRBV6-3, those segments were excluded. It was suggested by the authors that the approach could potentially be generalized to other disease states and immunological phenotypes. Correlated functional status among segregating V segments might reflect linkage disequilibrium, but an unknown experimental factor could not be ruled out. At a false discovery rate of 0.05, a later analysis linked 16,951 TCR beta sequences to specific HLA alleles. A further reported finding was that TCR beta sequences accurately predicted the HLA-A and HLA-B alleles for most subjects in the first cohort. Strong co-occurrence of HLA alleles, especially DR and DQ, made assigning TCR associations to individual alleles difficult. In vitro tests confirmed that three of the cytomegalovirus-associated TCR beta chains recognize cytomegalovirus antigens.

The cohort consisted of some 730 healthy bone marrow donors. At the time of sampling, all cohort members were nominally healthy, though unrecorded immune exposures were likely present. The donor tested CMV seropositive, placing the donor among the 250 to 350 seropositive members of the cohort. A peripheral blood sample was collected from each donor, and TCR beta sequencing was performed on peripheral blood mononuclear cells. The Qiagen DNeasy Blood Extraction Kit was used to extract genomic DNA from the blood cell samples. The library was generated by the immunoSEQ multiplex PCR assay. The multiplex PCR relied on a mix of 60 forward primers for TCR Vbeta segments and 13 reverse primers for TCR Jbeta segments. A multiplex PCR assay on genomic DNA amplified the CDR3 region of rearranged TCR beta genes. On the Illumina HiSeq System, the amplified TCR beta libraries were sequenced as 87-base-pair reads. Under the source paper's analysis protocol: A later analysis counted approximately 84 million unique TCR beta chains across the 650 to 700 repertoires, and some 11 million of these chains were shared by at least two donors. A nearest-neighbor algorithm error-corrected the raw reads and collapsed the reads into unique sequences, merging closely related sequences to remove PCR and sequencing errors. CDR3 sequences were aligned to IMGT reference sequences to assign V, D and J gene segments. For a sequence to be retained, a match of at least six nucleotides to both a V gene segment and a J gene segment was required. A rearrangement was called productive if the CDR3 had no stop codons and remained in frame with V and J, and every other rearrangement was called non-productive. CDR3 was defined according to IMGT convention as the region running from the second conserved V-encoded cysteine to the conserved J-encoded phenylalanine. The earlier analysis of about 620 of the donors excluded sequences that lacked an unambiguous match to a single V gene segment. In an earlier analysis of some 590 of the donors, a V segment was called functional when productive rearrangements were above 56.7%, and segregating when the standard deviation between donors exceeded 5%. A statistical classification framework was developed to diagnose cytomegalovirus status using the catalog of TCR beta chain sequences. V and J gene assignment, in a later analysis, came from comparing TCR nucleotide sequences with IMGT/GENE-DB human TR gene sequences. In a later analysis, CDR3 sequences and most-parsimonious VDJ recombination scenarios were assigned using the TCRdist pipeline. In a later analysis, each TCR beta chain was defined by its CDR3 amino acid sequence together with its V-gene family, and reads lacking a unique V-gene family were excluded. In a later analysis, a few hundred highly shared, low-generation-probability nucleotide sequences were removed to address suspected cross-contamination and a sequencing artifact. In a later analysis, a clonal expansion index was calculated for each public chain from normalized within-repertoire ranks of inferred template counts. In a later analysis, generation probabilities were computed using a VDJ recombination model fitted to out-of-frame rearrangements, and the results were checked against IGoR. A later analysis scored TCR-TCR, TCR-HLA and TCR-CMV co-occurrence with hypergeometric tests, applying a repertoire-size bias correction to TCR pairs. False discovery rates were estimated in a later analysis by permuting HLA or CMV assignments 20 times. In a later analysis, co-occurring TCRs were grouped using DBSCAN, and TCRdist sequence similarity was added for clustering within HLA-allele-positive subsets. Repertoires with fewer than 30,000 or more than 120,000 public chains were left out of co-occurrence clustering, as were five repertoires with anomalous nucleotide sharing. TCRdb carries this immuneACCESS record with in-frame sequences only. Its versions omit some clonotypes, under half of them owing to an unresolved V gene in the studies checked, with the rest unexplained. The V and J calls and clone size come from that table; D and trimming were worked out from the DNA. Counted in this sample were 50,000 to 65,000 clones; roughly 80% of them appeared once. Together, the top ten hold under 30% of the sample.

The CDR3 runs 13 residues from the cysteine to the phenylalanine. Only the CDR3 part of the read is kept: 39 bases, read in frame from the first base. CDR1 and CDR2 are read off the germline V gene (reference sequence) as MNHEY and SMNVEV. V is shortened by 4 bases, J by 2 bases, and the region joining them spans 8 bases. The sequence came from a middle-aged woman in good health and CMV-seropositive. The sequence is built from TRBV27 and TRBJ1-2, and TRBD1 may be the D gene, going by 5 matching bases. The specimen sequenced was PBMCs. The DNA is as follows: TGTGCCAGCAGTTCGGCAGGGAACTATGGCTACACCTTC. Translated, this is CASSSAGNYGYTF.